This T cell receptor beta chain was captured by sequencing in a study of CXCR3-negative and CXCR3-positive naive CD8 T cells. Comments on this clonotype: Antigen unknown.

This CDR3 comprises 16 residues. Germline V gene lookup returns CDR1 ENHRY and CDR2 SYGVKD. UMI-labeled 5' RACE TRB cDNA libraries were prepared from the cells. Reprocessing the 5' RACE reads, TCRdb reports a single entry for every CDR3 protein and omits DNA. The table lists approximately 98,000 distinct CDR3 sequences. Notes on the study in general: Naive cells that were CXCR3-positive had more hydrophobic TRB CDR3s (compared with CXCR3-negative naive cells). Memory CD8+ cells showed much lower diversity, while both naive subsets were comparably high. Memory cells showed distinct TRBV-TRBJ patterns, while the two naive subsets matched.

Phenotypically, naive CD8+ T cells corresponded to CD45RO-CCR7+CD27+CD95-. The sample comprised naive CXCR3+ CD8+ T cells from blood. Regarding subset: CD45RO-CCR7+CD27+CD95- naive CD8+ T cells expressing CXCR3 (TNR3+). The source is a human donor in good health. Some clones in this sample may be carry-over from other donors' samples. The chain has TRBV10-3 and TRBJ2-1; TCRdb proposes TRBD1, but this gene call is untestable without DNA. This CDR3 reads CAISDGDRATYNEQFF.